A single T cell receptor (beta chain) is shown here with its context. This entry belongs to a study of T-cell reconstitution after alpha-beta-depleted transplantation in children. Trimming pared 3 bases from V and 8 bases from J, leaving 5 bases between. CDR1 LGHNA and CDR2 YNFKEQ come from the germline V gene. The CDR3 covers 11 residues. TCRbeta library preparation incorporated unique molecular identifiers. TCRdb reprocessed the PCR reads via MiXCR and lists one record per CDR3 protein. The sample has more than 450,000 distinct CDR3 sequences, about a sixth seen once; the top ten hold approximately 3%.

V and J are TRBV4-2 and TRBJ2-1, with D hard to call. The TCR originated in a human donor who donated a stem cell graft to a child with acute lymphoblastic leukemia. The sample was PBMCs from the stem cell graft donor, taken from the stem cell graft. CDR3 coding DNA: TGTGCCAGCAGCCAGTACCATGAGCAGTTCTTC. Translated: CASSQYHEQFF.